This T cell receptor (beta chain) is drawn from a study of blood T cells in healthy people across ages. Findings of the study overall: More naive CD4+ cells and higher diversity marked long-lived donors relative to aged donors. Naive T cell percentage showed a strong correlation with the diversity of TCR beta.

V was shortened by 6 bases and J by 7 bases, with 13 bases between the two germline ends. Germline CDR1 reads ENHRY; CDR2 reads SYGVKD. CDR3 length: 13 amino acids. Then a second PCR, running roughly 7 to 11 cycles, was carried out with a sample-barcoded 5' primer and a J-beta primer mix. TCRdb used MiXCR to reprocess the 5' RACE reads, holding one entry per CDR3 protein. The sample lists about 830,000 distinct CDR3 sequences, 58% seen once, with 20% to 25% in the top ten. Remarks on this clonotype: Its target is unknown.

The source is a young man in good health. Sequencing used blood. The chain couples TRBV10-3 to TRBJ2-1, with D maybe TRBD2 (5 bases). The CDR3 loop reads CAISTGSGNEQFF. CDR3 DNA sequence: TGTGCCATCAGCACGGGGTCGGGGAATGAGCAGTTCTTC.